This TCR beta chain was recovered during a study of blood T cell repertoires in COVID-19. Whole-study context: The United States, Italy and Spain provided the acute and convalescent COVID-19 samples. PBMCs, B-cell-depleted T cells, or T cells provided the cDNA or gDNA that made up the material.

CDR1 is SEHNR, CDR2 FQNEAQ, per germline (reference sequence). V shed 2 bases, J shed 5 bases, and the junction held 6 bases outside the gene matches. This CDR3 is built from 15 residues. Original analysis: Estimation of nucleated cell counts relied on the amplification of reference gene primers. Generated by immunoSEQ multiplex PCR, the TCRdb table keeps only in-frame clones and is missing some. V and J calls and clone size are copied from that table; D and trimming were computed from the DNA. The data contain about 280,000 clones, 70% to 90% of them singletons. Sequences were obtained from peripheral blood. The receptor was derived from a man aged 50 to 60 with active or convalescent COVID-19. V is TRBV7-9 and J is TRBJ2-7; 10 nucleotides match TRBD2. Written as DNA, the CDR3 is TGTGCCAGCAGCTTATGGCAGCGGGAGGGCGACGAGCAGTACTTC. Protein: CASSLWQREGDEQYF.